A selection of T cell receptor beta chains follows, all from one sample in a study of cytomegalovirus exposure and HLA in healthy donors. Using immunoSEQ multiplex PCR, the repertoire was profiled, and TCRdb retains in-frame clones only, with some absent. The table includes 120,000 to 150,000 clones, roughly three fifths detected once. The specimen was PBMCs. The receptors here all came from a male donor in good health and CMV-seronegative. Both conserved end residues are part of each CDR3. Some rows mark clone size as missing; the rest say once, few, many or name a class of expanded clone.

>TRBV27|TRBJ2-3|.
CASREGDTQYF
>TRBV6-5|TRBJ2-4|.
CASSRGVGNIQYF
>TRBV29-1|TRBJ2-1|few
CSVGPSGGYNEQFF
>TRBV29-1|TRBJ2-7|.
CSVGPDSRYAYEQYF
>TRBV7-9|TRBJ1-1|few
CASSLPIYTEAFF
>TRBV5-4|TRBJ2-7|.
CASSPTFRDSPYEQYF
>TRBV11-2|TRBJ2-7|once
CASSLVQGKGYEQYF
>TRBV29-1|TRBJ1-1|.
CSASLTGEAFF
>TRBV9|TRBJ2-2|.
CASSVGGAGELFF
>TRBV7-9|TRBJ2-3|.
CASSGRKVGTDTQYF
>TRBV7-2|TRBJ2-7|few
CASSGVTDSYEQYF
>TRBV28|TRBJ2-7|.
CASSINYEQYF
>TRBV7-2|TRBJ2-1|.
CASTFTQAGGWDEQFF
>TRBV9|TRBJ1-1|.
CASSVGPGSNTEAFF
>TRBV2|TRBJ2-7|few
CASSGQGMMLGYF
>TRBV9|TRBJ2-5|few
CASSPGLAMETQYF
>TRBV5-1|TRBJ1-1|.
CASSLDTFEAFF
>TRBV7-2|TRBJ1-6|.
CASSSGQDSFRPLHF
>TRBV10-1|TRBJ2-7|.
CASSEGTSKSSYEQYF
>TRBV7-3|TRBJ2-1|.
CASSSGQQYNEQFF
>TRBV5-4|TRBJ2-6|once
CASSLAGRQGGNVLTF
>TRBV7-3|TRBJ2-1|.
CASSYSGGPNEQFF
>TRBV6-5|TRBJ1-4|.
CASSANEKLFF
>TRBV7-2|TRBJ1-4|few
CASSQRTGQFEKLFF
>TRBV27|TRBJ1-1|few
CASIIAGGGGTEAFF
>TRBV5-1|TRBJ2-2|.
CASSGEGTGELFF
>TRBV11-2|TRBJ2-5|.
CASSSTRGKQFETQYF
>TRBV10-3|TRBJ2-2|few
CAIRVDRDGELFF
>TRBV4-1|TRBJ2-7|few
CASSQTYGTSYEQYF
>TRBV29-1|TRBJ2-7|.
CSVAGTSGGDEQYF
>TRBV19|TRBJ1-2|.
CATETTGGQGGYTF
>TRBV13|TRBJ2-1|.
CASSLALAGGVVGDEQFF
>TRBV7-3|TRBJ2-3|few
CASSGGQGDADTQYF
>TRBV19|TRBJ1-5|.
CASSPSTGGEPQHF
>TRBV7-8|TRBJ2-1|few
CASSPWDTYNEQFF
>TRBV4-1|TRBJ2-7|.
CASSQGVVGKTGQYF
>TRBV6-5|TRBJ1-3|.
CASSLGGSGNTIYF
>TRBV5-4|TRBJ2-5|few
CASSLSVGLDGGETQYF